This T cell receptor beta chain was retrieved from a study of blood T cell repertoires in COVID-19. Overall study context: Sources were T cells, B-cell-depleted T cells, or PBMCs; the material itself was cDNA or gDNA.

The V gene's germline CDR1 is SGHAT and CDR2 FQNNGV. Germline trimming cut 3 bases from V and 0 bases from J; bases unmatched to any gene: 5. The CDR3 covers 16 residues. Clones were sequenced by immunoSEQ multiplex PCR, and TCRdb holds only the in-frame ones, with some missing. The sample records approximately 330,000 clones, approximately 88% being singletons. This sequence was found in a woman aged 45-65 years with active or convalescent COVID-19. The source material was peripheral blood. The chain recombines TRBV11-2 with TRBJ2-1; 7 bases match TRBD2. The CDR3 DNA sequence: TGTGCCAGCAGCTTGCGGGGGATCTACTCCTACAATGAGCAGTTCTTC. Protein sequence: CASSLRGIYSYNEQFF.